This T cell receptor beta chain was recovered during a study of blood T cell repertoires in COVID-19 (dated by TCRdb to 2020 to 2022). Broadly, across the study: The collaborator samples originated in the United States, Italy and Spain and spanned the acute and convalescent phases of COVID-19. HLA class I and class II types, where available, came from metadata supplied by the sample provider rather than from assay-based typing. A freely available public database, intended as a resource for researchers studying the immune response to SARS-CoV-2, is where the repertoires were released. Samples came from the ongoing ImmuneRACE study (first 160 participants) plus 1,254 subjects from 6 global collaborators. Subjects who had been exposed to COVID-19, were actively infected with it, or had recovered from it provided the deeply sampled blood TCRbeta repertoires that made up the dataset. A de-identified subject ID, COVID-19 status, age in years and sex were almost always included in the sample metadata. The prospective study material was composed of cDNA or gDNA derived from T cells, B-cell-depleted T cells, or PBMCs. The investigation overall reported the following: The amount of clinical and demographic metadata varied by source and participant and was provided uncurated.

V is cut back by 3 bases and J by 9 bases, with 8 bases in the junction unmatched. The germline V gene (reference sequence) provides CDR1 LNHDA and CDR2 SQIVND. The CDR3 runs 15 amino acids, cysteine and phenylalanine included. The CDR3 DNA has 45 bases and is translated from base 1. TCRbeta CDR3 regions were amplified from genomic DNA using the immunoSEQ Assay, a bias-controlled multiplex PCR. The study's processing was this. Within the assay, amplification of reference gene primers was used to estimate how many nucleated cells each sample contained. To quantify the absolute abundance of each unique TCRbeta CDR3 rearrangement, sequence reads were collapsed and filtered. Productive Simpson clonality was computed per sample as the square root of Simpson's diversity index over productive rearrangements. The table was pulled from immuneACCESS by TCRdb, which kept in-frame rearrangements only. Such tables lose some clones; where checked, under half of the loss comes from unresolved V genes, and the rest has no known cause. The V and J calls and the clone size are those of that table, but D and trimming were determined from the DNA. The sample has approximately 310,000 clones on record, 80% to 90% of them singletons. The ten largest clones add up to 6.5% to 9.5% of the sample.

Samples from volunteer blood donors who had recovered from COVID-19 were contributed by a second Seattle source. Each collaborating institution followed its own protocols to collect whole blood in K2EDTA tubes. For TCRbeta analysis, collaborators shipped samples as frozen whole blood, isolated PBMCs, or DNA extracted from either of those sample types. In regard to this clone: It lacks a known antigen. Base quality data are lacking; no much larger clone is found one base away.

This TCR was recovered from a woman in her fifties or sixties who had recovered from COVID-19. Sequenced input: peripheral blood. The chain is assembled from TRBV19 and TRBJ2-5; 12 bases in the junction line up with TRBD2. The DNA reads as follows: TGTGCCAGTAGTATGTCGACTAGCGGGAGTTTGGCCCAGTACTTC. Translated, it reads CASSMSTSGSLAQYF.